One sample yielded the 30 T cell receptor beta chains listed below, sequenced in a study of T cell changes during pregnancy in multiple sclerosis. Repertoires were generated with immunoSEQ multiplex PCR, while TCRdb's copy carries only in-frame clones and drops some. The data show about 77,000 clones, around nine tenths seen once. The sequencing here drew on peripheral blood, taken before pregnancy. The receptors here all came from a female donor with multiple sclerosis, enrolled in a pregnancy study.

The chain recombines TRBV10-3 with TRBJ1-5; D call uncertain. There are 12 residues in the CDR3. The germline V gene has CDR1 ENHRY and CDR2 SYGVKD. The V end was cut by 4 bases, the J end by 2 bases, with 3 bases between. The CDR3 DNA follows: TGTGCCATCAGTGTAGGCAATCAGCCCCAGCATTTT. This sequence encodes CAISVGNQPQHF.

This clone showed up just once. The CDR3 DNA reads TGCAGCGTTGGACAGGGGACCCGGGGCTACACCTTC. This codes for CSVGQGTRGYTF. The chain is built from TRBV29-1 and TRBJ1-2; TRBD1 aligns across 8 bases. The CDR3 covers 12 residues. Per germline, CDR1 SQVTM and CDR2 ANQGSEA. Trimming removed 4 bases from V and 8 bases from J; junction bases left unmatched: 6.

The genes are TRBV7-2 and TRBJ2-1; TRBD2 matches 9 bases. In germline, CDR1 is SGHTA, CDR2 FQGNSA. The V segment lost 1 base and the J segment 16 bases; nucleotides outside the gene matches: 8. This CDR3 has 13 residues. The CDR3 DNA is TGTGCCAGCAGCTTAGGTCTCCTAGCGGGGTATTTCTTC. Its protein product is CASSLGLLAGYFF.

The J gene is TRBJ1-2, the V gene TRBV10-1; 7 nucleotides line up with TRBD1. J gave up 3 bases and V 3 bases, and 16 bases lay outside the gene matches. CDR3 size: 18 residues. Germline V CDR1 and CDR2: WNHNN, SYGVQD (reference sequence). CDR3 loop: CASSDDRVTFRLDYGYTF. The CDR3 DNA sequence: TGCGCCAGCAGTGACGACAGGGTAACATTTAGATTGGACTATGGCTACACCTTC.

The CDR3 sequence is CASSPPGNTEAFF. Here the CDR3 DNA reads TGTGCCAGCTCACCACCCGGGAACACTGAAGCTTTCTTT. The chain combines TRBV18 with TRBJ1-1; no firm D call. Looked up from germline, CDR1 is KGHSH and CDR2 is LQKENI. The length of the CDR3 is 13 residues. V shed 0 bases and J shed 1 base, with 3 bases lying between them.

This clone was observed a single time. V gene TRBV7-2 combines with J gene TRBJ2-3; 14 bases map to TRBD2. Trimming at V came to 0 bases and at J to 8 bases, leaving 4 bases not matched to a gene. CDR3 length: 16 residues. Germline V gives CDR1 SGHTA, CDR2 FQGNSA. CDR3 residues: CASSLAATSGGGTQYF. Written as DNA, the CDR3 is TGTGCCAGCAGCTTAGCGGCGACTAGCGGGGGGGGTACGCAGTATTTT.

This rearrangement joins TRBV2 to TRBJ2-1; 7 positions match TRBD2. The trim removed 7 bases at V and 9 bases at J, leaving 15 bases unmatched. The CDR3 covers 15 residues. CDR1 is SNHLY, CDR2 FYNNEI, per germline. CDR3 coding DNA: TGTGCCAGCAAATTAATCGGGGGGTATTACGGTGAGCAGTTCTTC. It specifies CASKLIGGYYGEQFF.

V and J are TRBV7-9 and TRBJ2-5; a possible D gene is TRBD2 (6 bases). V was clipped by 4 bases and J by 6 bases, with 15 bases between them. This CDR3 is 14 amino acids long. Looked up from germline, CDR1 is SEHNR and CDR2 is FQNEAQ (reference sequence). This CDR3 reads CASSWPRERKTQYF. The CDR3 DNA reads as TGTGCCAGCAGCTGGCCTCGGGAGAGGAAGACCCAGTACTTC.

The J gene is TRBJ2-1, the V gene TRBV7-3; 8 bases agree with TRBD1. The CDR3 loop spans 17 amino acids. After removal of 5 bases from V and 0 bases from J, the junction contained 9 bases not matched to a gene. Per germline, CDR1 SGHTA and CDR2 FQGTGA. CDR3 nucleotides: TGTGCCAGCAGCCCTTCCAGGGGGCTCGGCTCCTACAATGAGCAGTTCTTC. Its translation: CASSPSRGLGSYNEQFF.

The chain combines TRBV5-1 with TRBJ1-1; unclear D gene. CDR1 is SGHRS, CDR2 YFSETQ, per germline. The ends were cut back, 4 bases at V and 8 bases at J, with 15 bases in the middle. CDR3 length: 13 amino acids. The CDR3 region is CASSLETGVEAFF. The CDR3 DNA reads as TGCGCCAGCAGCCTGGAGACCGGGGTCGAAGCTTTCTTT.

The rearrangement joins TRBV2 to TRBJ2-3; D is ambiguous. CDR1 and CDR2 (germline): SNHLY, FYNNEI. The CDR3 covers 12 residues. The V gene lost 4 bases and the J gene lost 7 bases, with 9 bases spanning the gap. The CDR3 region has the DNA TGTGCCAGCAGTGGGTCAGGATATACGCAGTATTTT. Its translation: CASSGSGYTQYF.

CDR3 protein: CAWSQSFYGYTF. CDR3 sequence (DNA): TGTGCCTGGAGTCAATCATTCTATGGCTACACCTTC. The chain couples TRBV30 to TRBJ1-2; D gene unclear. Trimming stripped 2 bases from V and 4 bases from J, with 8 bases between. The CDR3 runs 12 residues. Per germline, CDR1 GTSNPN and CDR2 SVGIG (reference sequence).

This clone has just a few counts. The CDR3 DNA reads TGTGCCAGCAGTGACGCGGGTGAGCAGTTCTTC. This translates into CASSDAGEQFF. The chain is built from TRBV2 and TRBJ2-1, with D maybe TRBD2 (5 bases). CDR1 SNHLY and CDR2 FYNNEI come from the germline V gene. The CDR3 has 11 amino acids. The V and J ends lost 3 bases and 9 bases respectively, with 6 bases between them.

V and J are TRBV11-2 and TRBJ1-4, with 7 bases identical to TRBD1. Per germline, CDR1 SGHAT and CDR2 FQNNGV. The CDR3 is 12 amino acids. Trimming cost V 3 bases and J 11 bases; bases outside gene matches: 3. Here the CDR3 DNA reads TGTGCCAGCAGCTTCAGCAGGGGGAAACTGTTTTTT. Encoded protein: CASSFSRGKLFF.

The rearrangement uses TRBV19 and TRBJ2-4, with D possibly being TRBD2 (5 bases). The CDR3 consists of 15 residues. Per the germline V gene, CDR1 is LNHDA and CDR2 is SQIVND (reference sequence). Deletions cut 3 bases from V and 11 bases from J, with 20 bases between. The CDR3 DNA follows: TGTGCCAGTAGTATGTCAGGACGCACCCTGAGGGTTCAGTACTTC. It specifies CASSMSGRTLRVQYF.

This clone turned up a few times. The rearrangement joins TRBV7-9 to TRBJ2-2; D not resolved. V was pared by 2 bases and J by 2 bases, with 12 bases between. The CDR3 consists of 16 residues. The germline V gene has CDR1 SEHNR and CDR2 FQNEAQ (reference sequence). CDR3 nucleotides: TGTGCCAGCAGCTTACCCCTTTGGGCAAACACCGGGGAGCTGTTTTTT. Its translation is CASSLPLWANTGELFF.

Only one count was recorded for this clone. CDR3 DNA: TGTGCCAGCCAACTCGTTCAGGGGTCGTTAGCAGATACGCAGTATTTT. This gives the protein CASQLVQGSLADTQYF. The chain is built from TRBV6-6 and TRBJ2-3, with D possibly matching TRBD1 (6 bases). This CDR3 contains 16 residues. V lost 8 bases, J lost 4 bases, and 22 bases lay in between. The germline V gene encodes CDR1 MNHNY and CDR2 SVGAGI (reference sequence).

The CDR3 loop is CASSTLQGASYEQYF. DNA of the CDR3: TGCGCCAGCAGCACGCTACAGGGGGCCTCCTACGAGCAGTACTTC. The chain combines TRBV5-1 with TRBJ2-7; 9 bases map to TRBD1. This CDR3 is built from 15 residues. Germline-derived CDR1 and CDR2 are SGHRS and YFSETQ. Unmatched junction bases numbered 5, after V lost 4 bases and J lost 0 bases.

This chain uses TRBV7-2 with TRBJ2-3; TRBD2 matches at 9 bases. Per germline, CDR1 SGHTA and CDR2 FQGNSA. The CDR3 spans 16 residues. The V and J ends lost 3 bases and 4 bases, in that order; junction bases with no gene match: 8. The CDR3 reads CASSLNGGGASDTQYF. CDR3 nucleotides: TGTGCCAGCAGCTTGAACGGCGGGGGGGCCTCAGATACGCAGTATTTT.

The chain combines TRBV18 with TRBJ2-4, with D possibly matching TRBD2 (6 bases). Trimming took 2 bases from V and 10 from J, leaving 9 bases between them. The CDR3 consists of 12 residues. In germline, CDR1 is KGHSH, CDR2 LQKENI. CDR3: CASSPNREIQYF. DNA for the CDR3: TGTGCCAGCTCACCAAACCGGGAGATTCAGTACTTC.

The rearrangement joins TRBV5-5 to TRBJ1-5, with a tentative D call TRBD1 (5 bases). CDR1 is SGHKS and CDR2 is YYEKEE in the germline V gene (reference sequence). The CDR3 covers 14 residues. Trimming left V 5 bases short and J 3 bases short, with 12 bases between. This CDR3 is CASSLLGANQPQHF. The CDR3, as DNA: TGTGCCAGCAGTTTGCTAGGGGCCAATCAGCCCCAGCATTTT.

The rearrangement joins TRBV6-4 to TRBJ2-1; TRBD2 matches at 11 bases. J gave up 8 bases and V 2 bases, and 8 bases lay outside the gene matches. The CDR3 runs 16 residues. CDR1 MRHNA and CDR2 SNTAGT come from the germline V gene. CDR3 in amino acids: CASSDRPSGGSDEQFF. CDR3 DNA: TGTGCCAGCAGTGACAGGCCTAGCGGGGGGAGCGATGAGCAGTTCTTC.

V is TRBV28 and J is TRBJ1-1; D is ambiguous. The germline V gene has CDR1 MDHEN and CDR2 SYDVKM. The CDR3 is made up of 17 amino acids. The V end was cut by 6 bases, the J end by 0 bases, with 20 bases between. The CDR3 sequence is CASSLAGFPLLNTEAFF. DNA of the CDR3: TGTGCCAGCAGCTTAGCGGGGTTTCCCCTCTTGAACACTGAAGCTTTCTTT.

This rearrangement joins TRBV6-5 to TRBJ1-1; 7 positions agree with TRBD1. The CDR3 covers 15 residues. V gave up 4 bases and J gave up 7 bases; unmatched junction bases: 12. In germline, CDR1 is MNHEY, CDR2 SVGAGI. In nucleotides, the CDR3 is TGTGCCAGCAGTTTCACAACAGGGGACCCGCTTGAAGCTTTCTTT. This translates into CASSFTTGDPLEAFF.

The gene calls are TRBV5-1 and TRBJ2-1; 9 bases match TRBD2. V was clipped by 7 bases and J by 0 bases; unmatched bases: 8. The germline CDR1 and CDR2 sequences are SGHRS and YFSETQ. CDR3 length: 16 residues. CDR3 region: CASAASGASSYNEQFF. The CDR3 DNA sequence: TGCGCCAGCGCGGCTAGCGGGGCCTCCTCCTACAATGAGCAGTTCTTC.

CDR3: CASSRTGNYEQYF. The CDR3 bases are TGTGCCAGCAGCCGGACAGGTAACTACGAGCAGTACTTC. V usage is TRBV11-1 and J usage is TRBJ2-7, with TRBD1 matching 7 bases. The V gene's germline CDR1 is SGHAT and CDR2 FQDESV (reference sequence). Trimming cost V 5 bases and J 3 bases; bases outside gene matches: 4. This CDR3 has 13 residues.

The chain couples TRBV6-1 to TRBJ1-6; D call uncertain. The length of the CDR3 is 13 residues. V lost 2 bases to trimming and J lost 6 bases, with 5 bases between them. Germline V gene lookup returns CDR1 MNHNS and CDR2 SASEGT. The DNA of the CDR3 is TGTGCCAGCAGTGAAATTATTAATTCACCCCTCCACTTT. This translates into CASSEIINSPLHF.

V and J are TRBV30 and TRBJ2-7; 10 bases map to TRBD1. The CDR3 is 13 amino acids. With V trimmed by 5 bases and J by 3 bases, 4 bases remained unmatched. The germline V gene has CDR1 GTSNPN and CDR2 SVGIG (reference sequence). The CDR3 region has the DNA TGTGCCTGGGAGGACAGGGGGATCTACGAGCAGTACTTC. Protein product: CAWEDRGIYEQYF.

The rearrangement joins TRBV30 to TRBJ1-5; D remains ambiguous. CDR1 and CDR2 (germline): GTSNPN, SVGIG (reference sequence). This CDR3 region has 14 residues. Trimming pared 1 base from V and 6 bases from J, leaving 13 bases between. The CDR3 spells CAWSGGGYGQPQHF. DNA for the CDR3: TGTGCCTGGAGTGGGGGAGGGTACGGTCAGCCCCAGCATTTT. Using reference TRBV30 and TRBJ1-5 for the parts outside the CDR3, the full variable domain is SQTIHQWPATLVQPVGSPLSLECTVEGTSNPNLYWYRQAAGRGLQLLFYSVGIGQISSEVPQNLSASRPQDRQFILSSKKLLLSDSGFYLCAWSGGGYGQPQHFGDGTRLSIL.

The CDR3 here is CASSSRQGIVTGELFF. The CDR3 region has the DNA TGCGCCAGCAGCTCACGACAGGGAATTGTGACCGGGGAGCTGTTTTTT. The chain carries TRBV4-3 and TRBJ2-2, with 7 bases matching TRBD1. V lost 5 bases, J lost 5 bases, and 11 bases stayed unmatched. CDR1 and CDR2 (germline): LGHNA, YSLEER. This CDR3 is 16 amino acids long.